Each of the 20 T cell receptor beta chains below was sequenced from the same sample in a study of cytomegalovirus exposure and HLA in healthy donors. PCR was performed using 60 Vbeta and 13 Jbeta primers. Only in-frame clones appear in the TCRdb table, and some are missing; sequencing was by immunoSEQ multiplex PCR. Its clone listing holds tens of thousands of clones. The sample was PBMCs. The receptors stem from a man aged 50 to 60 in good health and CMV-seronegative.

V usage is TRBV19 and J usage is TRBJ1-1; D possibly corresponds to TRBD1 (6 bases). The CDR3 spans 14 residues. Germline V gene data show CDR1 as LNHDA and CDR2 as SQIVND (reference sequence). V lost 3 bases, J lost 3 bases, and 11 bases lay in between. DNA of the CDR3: TGTGCCAGTAGTATGCGGGGGCCGGACACTGAAGCTTTCTTT. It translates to CASSMRGPDTEAFF.

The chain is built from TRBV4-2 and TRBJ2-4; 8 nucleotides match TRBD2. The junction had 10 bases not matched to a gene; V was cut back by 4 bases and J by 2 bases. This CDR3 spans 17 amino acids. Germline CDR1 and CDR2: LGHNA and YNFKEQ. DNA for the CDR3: TGTGCCAGCAGCCTTACCCGGGGGGGCGCCTCCAAAAACATTCAGTACTTC. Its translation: CASSLTRGGASKNIQYF.

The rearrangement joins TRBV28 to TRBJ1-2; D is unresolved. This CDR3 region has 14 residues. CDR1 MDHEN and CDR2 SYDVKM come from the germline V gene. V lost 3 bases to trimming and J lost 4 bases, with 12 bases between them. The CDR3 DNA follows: TGTGCCAGCAGTTTCACGCGGAATTCCTATGGCTACACCTTC. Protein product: CASSFTRNSYGYTF.

CDR3 residues: CASRVGQPNTEAFF. In DNA, the CDR3 is TGTGCCAGCAGGGTGGGACAGCCGAACACTGAAGCTTTCTTT. This chain links TRBV6-5 with TRBJ1-1; 7 positions match TRBD1. The germline V gene has CDR1 MNHEY and CDR2 SVGAGI. This CDR3 contains 14 residues. V shed 6 bases, J shed 1 base, and the junction held 5 bases outside the gene matches.

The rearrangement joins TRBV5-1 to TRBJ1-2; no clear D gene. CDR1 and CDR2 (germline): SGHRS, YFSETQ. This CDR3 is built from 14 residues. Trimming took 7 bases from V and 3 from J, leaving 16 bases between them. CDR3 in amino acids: CASLPSSGDYGYTF. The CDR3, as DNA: TGCGCCAGCCTTCCGTCAAGCGGGGACTATGGCTACACCTTC.

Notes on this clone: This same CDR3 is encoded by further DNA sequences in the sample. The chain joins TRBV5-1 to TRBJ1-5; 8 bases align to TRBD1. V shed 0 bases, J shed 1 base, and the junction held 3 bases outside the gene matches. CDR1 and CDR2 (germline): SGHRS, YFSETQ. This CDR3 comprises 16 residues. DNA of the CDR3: TGCGCCAGCAGCTTGGGGACAGGGTCGAGCAATCAGCCCCAGCATTTT. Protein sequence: CASSLGTGSSNQPQHF.

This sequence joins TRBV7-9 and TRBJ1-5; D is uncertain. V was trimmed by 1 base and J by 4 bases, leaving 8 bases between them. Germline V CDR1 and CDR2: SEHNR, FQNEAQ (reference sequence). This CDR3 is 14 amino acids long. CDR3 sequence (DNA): TGTGCCAGCAGCTTAGAGTCGGAGAATCAGCCCCAGCATTTT. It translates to CASSLESENQPQHF.

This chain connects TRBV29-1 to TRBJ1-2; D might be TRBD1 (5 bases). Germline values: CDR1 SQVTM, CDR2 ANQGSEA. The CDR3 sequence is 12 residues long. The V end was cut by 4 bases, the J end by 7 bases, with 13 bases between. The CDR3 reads CSVADNRPGYTF. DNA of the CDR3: TGCAGCGTTGCCGACAACAGGCCTGGCTACACCTTC.

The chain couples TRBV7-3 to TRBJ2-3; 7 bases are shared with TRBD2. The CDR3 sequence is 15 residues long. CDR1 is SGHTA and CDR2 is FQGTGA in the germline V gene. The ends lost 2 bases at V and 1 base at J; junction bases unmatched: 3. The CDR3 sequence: CASSLSTSRTDTQYF. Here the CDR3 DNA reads TGTGCCAGCAGCTTATCGACTAGCCGCACAGATACGCAGTATTTT.

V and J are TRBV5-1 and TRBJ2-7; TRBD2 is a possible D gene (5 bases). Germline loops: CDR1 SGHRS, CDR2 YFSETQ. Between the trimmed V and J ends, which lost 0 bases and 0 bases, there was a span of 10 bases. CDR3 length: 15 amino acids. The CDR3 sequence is CASSLAEGSSYEQYF. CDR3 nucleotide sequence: TGCGCCAGCAGCTTGGCCGAAGGGAGCTCCTACGAGCAGTACTTC.

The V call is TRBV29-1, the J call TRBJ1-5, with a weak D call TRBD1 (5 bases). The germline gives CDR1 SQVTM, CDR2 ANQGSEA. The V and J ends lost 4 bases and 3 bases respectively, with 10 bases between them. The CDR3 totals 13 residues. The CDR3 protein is CSVADSHNQPQHF. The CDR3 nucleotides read TGCAGCGTTGCTGACAGCCACAATCAGCCCCAGCATTTT.

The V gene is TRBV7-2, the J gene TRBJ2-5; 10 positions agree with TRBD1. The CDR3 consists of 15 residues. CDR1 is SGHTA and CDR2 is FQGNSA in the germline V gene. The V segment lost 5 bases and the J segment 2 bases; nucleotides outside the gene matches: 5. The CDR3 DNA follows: TGTGCCAGCAGCGCGGGACAGGGGCCTCAAGAGACCCAGTACTTC. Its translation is CASSAGQGPQETQYF.

The CDR3 loop is CASSQGPPGGLCEQYF. CDR3 DNA: TGCGCCAGCAGCCAAGGCCCGCCGGGGGGACTCTGCGAGCAGTACTTC. The rearrangement joins TRBV4-1 to TRBJ2-7, with 7 bases that match TRBD2. This CDR3 has 16 residues. Per germline, CDR1 MGHRA and CDR2 YSYEKL. Germline trimming cut 1 base from V and 6 bases from J; bases unmatched to any gene: 12.

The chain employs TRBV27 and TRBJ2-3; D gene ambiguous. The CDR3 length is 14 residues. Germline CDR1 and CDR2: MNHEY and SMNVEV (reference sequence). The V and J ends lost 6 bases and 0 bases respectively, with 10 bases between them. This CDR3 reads CASRFLSSTDTQYF. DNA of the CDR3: TGTGCCAGCAGATTCCTCTCTAGCACAGATACGCAGTATTTT.

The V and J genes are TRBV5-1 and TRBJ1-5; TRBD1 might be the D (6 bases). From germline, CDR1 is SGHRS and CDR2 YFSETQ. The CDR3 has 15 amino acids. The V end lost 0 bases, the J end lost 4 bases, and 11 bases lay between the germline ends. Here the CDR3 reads CASSLETGHNQPQHF. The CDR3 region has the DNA TGCGCCAGCAGCTTGGAGACAGGCCATAATCAGCCCCAGCATTTT.

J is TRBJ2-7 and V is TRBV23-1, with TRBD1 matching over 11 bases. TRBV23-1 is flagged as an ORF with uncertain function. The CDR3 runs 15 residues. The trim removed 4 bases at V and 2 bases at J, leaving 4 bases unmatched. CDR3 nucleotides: TGCGCCAGCAGTCCGGGACAGGGGGTCGCCTACGAGCAGTACTTC. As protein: CASSPGQGVAYEQYF.

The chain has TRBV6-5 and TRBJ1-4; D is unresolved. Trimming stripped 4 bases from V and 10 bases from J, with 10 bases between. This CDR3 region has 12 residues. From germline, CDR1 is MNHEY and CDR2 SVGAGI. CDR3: CASSSLGRKLFF. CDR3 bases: TGTGCCAGCAGTTCCCTGGGGAGAAAACTGTTTTTT.

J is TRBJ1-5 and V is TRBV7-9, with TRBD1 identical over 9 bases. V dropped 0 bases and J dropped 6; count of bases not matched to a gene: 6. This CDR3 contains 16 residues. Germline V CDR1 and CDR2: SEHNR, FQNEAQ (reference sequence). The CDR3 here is CASSLAGTGRTQPQHF. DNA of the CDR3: TGTGCCAGCAGCTTAGCCGGGACAGGGAGGACTCAGCCCCAGCATTTT.

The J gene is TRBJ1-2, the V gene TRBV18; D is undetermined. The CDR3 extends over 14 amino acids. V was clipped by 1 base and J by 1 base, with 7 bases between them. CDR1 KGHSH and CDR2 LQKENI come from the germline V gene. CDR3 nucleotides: TGTGCCAGCTCACCACTCCCCATTAACTATGGCTACACCTTC. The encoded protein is CASSPLPINYGYTF.

CDR3 sequence: CATSTYSGGAFNEQFF. In nucleotides, the CDR3 is TGTGCCACCAGCACCTATAGCGGGGGGGCATTCAATGAGCAGTTCTTC. The J gene is TRBJ2-1, the V gene TRBV15, with 11 bases that match TRBD2. Trimming took 4 bases from V and 6 from J; bases not matched to a gene: 8. Germline CDR1 and CDR2: LNHNV and YYDKDF (reference sequence). The CDR3 is made up of 16 amino acids.